This T cell receptor beta chain was sequenced during a study of tumor-infiltrating lymphocytes in localized non-small cell lung cancer. Overall study context: Tumor tissue and non-adjacent uninvolved lung came from each patient. Study-wide results and caveats: Immunotypes IM1 and IM2 had similar TCR-derived T-cell fractions. Tumors had more T cell infiltration than uninvolved lung, per TCRbeta sequencing and CD3 counts. Technical variation could not be separated from intratumor heterogeneity here.

TCRdb's copy holds only in-frame clones and misses some; the assay was immunoSEQ multiplex PCR. Of fewer than 8,500 clones listed, approximately 80% were seen once; the top ten hold around 9%. On this clone: What it binds is not known.

Germline assignment: CDR1 MNHNY and CDR2 SVGAGI (reference sequence). V gave up 5 bases and J gave up 0 bases, with 10 bases separating them. The CDR3 runs to 15 residues. This sequence originates from a human donor with non-small cell lung cancer. This chain links TRBV6-6 with TRBJ1-4, with D maybe TRBD1 (5 bases). Material for sequencing was lung tumor tissue. CDR3 amino acids: CASSASGATNEKLFF. As DNA, the CDR3 is TGTGCCAGCAGTGCATCGGGGGCAACTAATGAAAAACTGTTTTTT.